This T cell receptor beta chain was captured in a study of molecular identifiers for immune sequencing clone quantification (dated by TCRdb to 2016 to 2018). About the full investigation: For a replicate experiment, the RNA from either roughly 18,000 or 92,000 naive CD8 T cells was divided into five aliquots, and four of those aliquots went on to sequencing. This methods study used CD8 T cells to benchmark TCR RNA copy counting and molecular-identifier clustering-based TCR repertoire sequencing (MIDCIRS).

Library preparation was by PCR. Sequencing took place on an Illumina HiSeq 4000. Preparation of bulk TCR libraries followed a previously described approach, with the TCR primers listed in Table S5. Total RNA was purified with the Qiagen AllPrep DNA/RNA kit. Before analysis, reads from multiple sequencing runs of the same library were pooled. In the paper's pipeline: Reads were retained only if the reads had an exact TCR constant sequence, and the retained reads were trimmed to 150 nt and grouped according to their 12-nt molecular barcodes. Reads inside each barcode group were sub-clustered using a 15% Levenshtein threshold, and a quality-weighted consensus sequence was constructed for each RNA molecule. Non-functional sequences were filtered out, along with any lower-count sequence sitting one edit away from another sequence. Barcode sub-clusters with fewer than 20% of the maximum read count were removed, based on fitting two negative binomial distributions. Using fastp trimming at Q25 and MiXCR clonotype assembly, TCRdb reanalyzed the public sequencing data and kept in-frame beta chains. Here each entry gathers all rows of one CDR3 protein and keeps the most common genes and DNA. TCRdb's processing, not the study's, gives the V and J calls here. This sample has about 510,000 distinct CDR3 sequences in its table, and about a fifth of those were observed once. The leading ten clones occupy about 0.84% of the sample.

Libraries of naive CD8 T cells were generated from roughly 20,000 to 1,000,000 sorted cells, with 10%, 30% or 50% of the purified RNA used. On a BD FACSAria II, naive CD8 T cells were FACS-sorted as CD8+CD4-CCR7+CD45RA+ and collected into RLT Plus buffer. Approximately 9 TCR copies' worth of Jurkat RNA were spiked into 20,000-1,000,000 naive CD8 T cell samples to test detection sensitivity. CD8 T cells were enriched using RosetteSep CD8+ T Cell Enrichment Cocktail and Ficoll-Paque, and the enriched cells then underwent ACK red cell lysis. The germline V gene encodes CDR1 LNHDA and CDR2 SQIVND (reference sequence). Its CDR3 holds 14 amino acids, cysteine through phenylalanine. The retained sequence is limited to the CDR3, 42 bases, with the frame set at the first base. As to this clonotype: Its antigen is not yet known. One junction end does not reproduce the germline sequence, and a read error may be involved.

What the authors observed across the whole study: Modeling gave about 3 recovered TCR RNA copies per cell versus roughly 10 by digital PCR, implying approximately 32% capture efficiency. Spiked-in Jurkat TCR RNA (approximately 10 copies' worth), which is not part of the donor repertoire, was contained in the naive libraries. Spiked-in Jurkat TCR RNA equal to a single cell's worth was reported to be detectable even within 1,100,000 naive CD8 T cells. When barcode sub-clustering was not used, chimeric consensus sequences inflated TCR diversity, with chimeras reaching as high as 47%. The sizes of highly expanded clones could end up underestimated when identical TCR molecules share a barcode. In CMV-specific effector cells, over 99% of molecules were held by clones above 20 RNA copies, whereas under 1% of molecules were held by such clones in naive cells.

Source material: naive CD8+ T cells from blood, with Jurkat cell RNA spiked in. The cell subset or site label on this specimen signifies: FACS-sorted CD8+CD4-CCR7+CD45RA+ naive T cells. The TCR comes from a human donor in good health. Some libraries in this study had Jurkat cell RNA spiked in. The chain joins TRBV19 to TRBJ2-2; tentative D gene TRBD2, with 5 bases matching. The CDR3 is CASSMAPNTGELVF. The nucleotides read TGTGCCAGTAGTATGGCCCCGAACACCGGGGAGCTGGTTTTT.